Shown below are 3 T cell receptor beta chains from a single sample sequenced in a study of identical twins. MiXCR, run by TCRdb on the 5' RACE reads, gives a single entry per CDR3 protein. The sample has about 530,000 distinct CDR3 sequences; roughly 15% are singletons. This sample also appeared in a second study, on yellow fever vaccine responses in identical twins.

The sequenced material came from CD4+ T cells sorted from blood. The receptor source for this set is a woman between 18 and 29 years old in good health.

This clonotype was seen a handful of times. The V and J genes are TRBV3-1 and TRBJ2-3, with 13 bases aligning to TRBD2. Germline CDR1 reads LGHDT; CDR2 reads YNNKEL (reference sequence). The V and J ends lost 4 bases and 6 bases, in that order; junction bases with no gene match: 13. CDR3 length equals 18 residues. In DNA form, the CDR3 reads TGTGCCAGCAGCCCCCGCGTAGGGACTAGCGGGGCTTCGGATACGCAGTATTTT. It specifies CASSPRVGTSGASDTQYF.

The J gene is TRBJ2-4, the V gene TRBV3-1, with D unclear. CDR3 length: 15 amino acids. V lost 4 bases and J 0 bases, leaving 10 bases between the germline ends. Germline-derived CDR1 and CDR2 are LGHDT and YNNKEL (reference sequence). For the CDR3, the DNA is TGTGCCAGCAGCCGCAACGAGCTAGCCAAAAACATTCAGTACTTC. It yields the protein CASSRNELAKNIQYF.

This clonotype was seen more than once but under ten times. The gene calls are TRBV5-1 and TRBJ2-1; 9 bases are a match to TRBD1. V dropped 0 bases and J dropped 6; count of bases not matched to a gene: 7. CDR1 and CDR2 (germline): SGHRS, YFSETQ. The CDR3 covers 16 residues. The CDR3 bases are TGCGCCAGCAGCTTGGTCGGGACAGGGAGTATCAATGAGCAGTTCTTC. As protein: CASSLVGTGSINEQFF.